This T cell receptor beta chain was captured by sequencing in a study of post-analysis software for immune sequencing data. Findings of the study overall: Higher frequency in patients than in controls was seen for five TRBV segments, with TRBV5-6, TRBV5-1 and TRBV20-1 among them.

Germline loops: CDR1 SGHTA, CDR2 FQGNSA. The CDR3 runs 15 residues. This clonotype was observed once. The antigen remains undetermined. One end of the junction varies from germline; a read error may be responsible. The TCR beta cDNA libraries carried unique molecular identifiers. TCRdb fed the PCR reads into MiXCR, producing one record per CDR3 protein. The sample shows around 250,000 distinct CDR3 sequences, approximately 34% of them seen only once. Sequenced material: blood. V usage is TRBV7-2 and J usage is TRBJ1-4; 9 bases are a match to TRBD1. The clonotype was recovered from a girl between 10 and 17 years old with multiple sclerosis. CDR3 sequence: CAGSPPGQGYEKLFF. Written as DNA, the CDR3 is TGTGCCGGCAGCCCGCCGGGACAGGGTTATGAAAAACTGTTTTTT.